This TCR beta chain originates from a study of shared clonotypes between healthy human individuals. Broader study findings: Incomplete sequencing of sorted subsets was indicated by rarefaction despite large depth.

Concerning this clone itself: Its target is not known.

The authors loaded around 220 ng DNA, 27,000 or so T cell genomes, into sorted-subset replicate PCRs. Here immunoSEQ multiplex PCR was the method, and the copy in TCRdb shows in-frame clones only, minus some. The sample shows around 2.3 million clones, approximately 96% of them seen only once. The clonotype comes from a man between 18 and 29 years old in good health. The material sequenced was naive CD4+ T cells sorted from blood. Noted subset: CD45RA+ positively selected.

The CDR3: CASSGEGGRYNEQFF. The CDR3, as DNA: TGCGCCAGCAGCGGGGAAGGAGGGAGGTACAATGAGCAGTTCTTC. The rearrangement links TRBV5-1 to TRBJ2-1; weak D call: TRBD2 (6 bases). V was shortened by 4 bases and J by 4 bases, with 15 bases between the two germline ends. The CDR3 runs 15 residues. In germline, CDR1 is SGHRS, CDR2 YFSETQ. The variable domain in full, with the rest retrieved from reference TRBV5-1 and TRBJ2-1, is KAGVTQTPRYLIKTRGQQVTLSCSPISGHRSVSWYQQTPGQGLQFLFEYFSETQRNKGNFPGRFSGRQFSNSRSEMNVSTLELGDSALYLCASSGEGGRYNEQFFGPGTRLTVL.